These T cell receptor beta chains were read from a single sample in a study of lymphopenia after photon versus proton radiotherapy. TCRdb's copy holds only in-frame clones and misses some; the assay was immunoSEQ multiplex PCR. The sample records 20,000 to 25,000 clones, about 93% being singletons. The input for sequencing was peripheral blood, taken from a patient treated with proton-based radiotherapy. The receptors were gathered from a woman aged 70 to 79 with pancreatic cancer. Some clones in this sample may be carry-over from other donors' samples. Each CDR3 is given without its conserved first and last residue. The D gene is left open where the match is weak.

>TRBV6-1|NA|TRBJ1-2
ASSEADGSNYGYT
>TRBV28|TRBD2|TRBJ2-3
ASSTRLAGADAQY
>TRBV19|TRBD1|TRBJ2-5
ATSGTGGSETQY
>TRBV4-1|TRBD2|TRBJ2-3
ASSPQAGTSTDTQY
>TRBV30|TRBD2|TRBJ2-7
AWSDWREVTYEQY
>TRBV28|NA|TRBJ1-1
ASSLLGGTEAF
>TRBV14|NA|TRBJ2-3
ASSQAGQTVTQY
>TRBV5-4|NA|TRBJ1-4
ASSLGGQGNEKLF
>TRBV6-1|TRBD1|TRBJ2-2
ASSALTGVGHTGELF
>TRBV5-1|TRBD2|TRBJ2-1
ASRQGLAGAYNEQF
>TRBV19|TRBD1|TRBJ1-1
ASSSTGANTEAF
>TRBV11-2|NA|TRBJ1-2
ASSFGLNYGYT
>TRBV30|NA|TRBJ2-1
AWRGLQIYNEQF
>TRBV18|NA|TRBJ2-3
ASSPRQTDTQY
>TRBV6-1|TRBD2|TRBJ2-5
ASSRTSEETQY
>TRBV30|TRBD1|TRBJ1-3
AWSLRTGRGNTIY
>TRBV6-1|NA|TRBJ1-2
ASQDSSGGYT
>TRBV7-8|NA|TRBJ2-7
ASSLDYEQY
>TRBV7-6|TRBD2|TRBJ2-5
ASSPQGLADQETQY
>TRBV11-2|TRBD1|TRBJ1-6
ASSLGAGQGNSPLH
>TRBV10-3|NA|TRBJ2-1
AISESGGGRGYNEQF
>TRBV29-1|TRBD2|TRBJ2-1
SAVAGTSYNEQF
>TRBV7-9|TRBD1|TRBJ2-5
ASSFAGQGLETQY
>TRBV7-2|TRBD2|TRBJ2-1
ASTPGLAYNEQF
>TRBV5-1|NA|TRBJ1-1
ASSLQTGRTEAF
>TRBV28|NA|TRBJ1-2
ASSLGGGQGNYGYT
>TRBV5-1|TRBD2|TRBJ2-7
ASSLAPSGIGEEQY
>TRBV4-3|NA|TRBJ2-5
ASSQDTGKETQY
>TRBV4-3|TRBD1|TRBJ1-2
ASSQPGQGYGYT
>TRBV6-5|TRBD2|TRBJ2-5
ASSRMVAGEETQY
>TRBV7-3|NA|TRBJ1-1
ASSLEGDTEAF
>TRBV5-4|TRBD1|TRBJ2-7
ASSQRQGEAYEQY
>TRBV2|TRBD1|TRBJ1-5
ASGGDRGRNQPQH
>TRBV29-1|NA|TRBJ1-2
SVEDQTVMNYGYT
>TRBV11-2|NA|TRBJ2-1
ASSLMSDSYNEQF
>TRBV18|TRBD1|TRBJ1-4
ASSPTGTNEKLF
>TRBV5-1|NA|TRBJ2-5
ASREGIQETQY
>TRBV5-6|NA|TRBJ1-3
ASSLAGGNTIY
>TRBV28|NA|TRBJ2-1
ASRTRDPLYNEQF
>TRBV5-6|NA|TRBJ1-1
ASSLGLVGTEAF
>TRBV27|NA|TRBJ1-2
ATQGRRGYT
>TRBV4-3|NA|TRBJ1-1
ASSQEPADSEPRAF
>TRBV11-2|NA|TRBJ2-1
ASSLAGVSNEQF
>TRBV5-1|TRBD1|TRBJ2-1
ASSPTGGLNNEQF
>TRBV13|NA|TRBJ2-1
ASSHTGGSYNEQF
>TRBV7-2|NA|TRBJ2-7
ASSLLGDSGEQY
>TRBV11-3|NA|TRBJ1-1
ASSLAPGGTEAF
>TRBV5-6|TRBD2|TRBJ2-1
ASSLFTTSGFGEQF
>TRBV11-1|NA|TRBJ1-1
ASSLAPGDTEAF
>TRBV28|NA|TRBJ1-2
ASRAGTQGGYT
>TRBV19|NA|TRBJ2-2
ATSGRDNTGELF
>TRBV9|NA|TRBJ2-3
ASSPSSSTDTQY
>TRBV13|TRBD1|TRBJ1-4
ASSRGQENEKLF
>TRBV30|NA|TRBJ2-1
AWSPRGGNEQF
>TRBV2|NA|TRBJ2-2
ASRTNRNTGELF
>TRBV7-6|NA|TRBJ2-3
ASSQKGKGGSLDTQY